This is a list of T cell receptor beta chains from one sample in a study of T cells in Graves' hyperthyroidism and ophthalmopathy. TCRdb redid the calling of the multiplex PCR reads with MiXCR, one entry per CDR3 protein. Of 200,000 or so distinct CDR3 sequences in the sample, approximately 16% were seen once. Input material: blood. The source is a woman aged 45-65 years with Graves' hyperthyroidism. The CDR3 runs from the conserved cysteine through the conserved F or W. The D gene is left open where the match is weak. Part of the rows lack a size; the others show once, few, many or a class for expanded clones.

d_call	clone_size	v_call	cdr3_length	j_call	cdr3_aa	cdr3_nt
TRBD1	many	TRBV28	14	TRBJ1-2	CASRRQTTGYGYTF	TGTGCCAGCAGGAGACAAACGACAGGGTATGGCTACACCTTC
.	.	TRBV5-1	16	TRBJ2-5	CASSAGQGGPPKTQYF	TGCGCCAGCAGCGCTGGCCAGGGGGGCCCCCCGAAGACCCAGTACTTC
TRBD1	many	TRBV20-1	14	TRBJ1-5	CSAREDRESQPQHF	TGCAGTGCTAGAGAGGACAGGGAGAGTCAGCCCCAGCATTTT
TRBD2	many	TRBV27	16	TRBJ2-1	CASSLMGGSSYNEQFF	TGTGCCAGCAGTTTAATGGGCGGGAGCTCCTACAATGAGCAGTTCTTC
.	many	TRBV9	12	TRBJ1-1	CASSALQGEAFF	TGTGCCAGCAGCGCCCTCCAGGGTGAAGCTTTCTTT
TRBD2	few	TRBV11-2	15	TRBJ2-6	CASSREASGANVLTF	TGTGCCAGCAGCCGGGAGGCTTCTGGGGCCAACGTCCTGACTTTC
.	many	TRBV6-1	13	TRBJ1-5	CASSEGVRQPQHF	TGTGCCAGCAGTGAAGGCGTCCGTCAGCCCCAGCATTTT
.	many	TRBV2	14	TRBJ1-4	CASSRRSTNEKLFF	TGTGCCAGCAGTCGCAGGTCTACTAATGAAAAACTGTTTTTT
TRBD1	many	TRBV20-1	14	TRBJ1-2	CSARADRINYGYTF	TGCAGTGCTAGAGCGGACAGGATCAACTATGGCTACACCTTC
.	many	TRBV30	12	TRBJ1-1	CAWIPGNTEAFF	TGTGCCTGGATTCCAGGGAACACTGAAGCTTTCTTT
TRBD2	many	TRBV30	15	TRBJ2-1	CAWSNLAASYNEQFF	TGTGCCTGGAGTAATCTAGCGGCCTCCTACAATGAGCAGTTCTTC
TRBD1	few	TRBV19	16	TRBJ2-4	CASGDRKSLAKNIQYF	TGTGCCAGCGGGGACAGAAAATCTTTGGCCAAAAACATTCAGTACTTC
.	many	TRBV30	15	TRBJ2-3	CAWSVKTSSTDTQYF	TGTGCCTGGAGTGTAAAGACATCTAGCACAGATACGCAGTATTTT
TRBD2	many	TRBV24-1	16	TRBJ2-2	CATSDWTSGNTGELFF	TGTGCCACCAGTGACTGGACTAGCGGTAACACCGGGGAGCTGTTTTTT
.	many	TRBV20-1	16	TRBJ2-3	CSADRARDTSTDTQYF	TGCAGTGCTGATCGCGCCAGAGACACTAGCACAGATACGCAGTATTTT
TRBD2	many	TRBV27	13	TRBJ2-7	CASSSGRAYEQYF	TGTGCCAGCTCTAGCGGGAGGGCCTACGAGCAGTACTTC
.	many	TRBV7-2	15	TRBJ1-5	CASSSEIGEMQPQHF	TGTGCCAGCAGCTCTGAAATAGGGGAAATGCAGCCCCAGCATTTT
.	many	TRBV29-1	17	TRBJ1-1	CSVVPRPGTFMNTEAFF	TGCAGCGTGGTACCACGTCCCGGGACATTTATGAACACTGAAGCTTTCTTT
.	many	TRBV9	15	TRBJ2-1	CASSVAGALPKEQFF	TGTGCCAGCAGCGTAGCGGGAGCCCTTCCTAAGGAGCAGTTCTTC
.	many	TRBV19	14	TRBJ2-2	CASSPAGNTGELFF	TGTGCCAGTAGTCCAGCGGGGAACACCGGGGAGCTGTTTTTT
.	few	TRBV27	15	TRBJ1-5	CASSLMGSSNQPQHF	TGTGCCAGCAGTTTAATGGGGTCGAGCAATCAGCCCCAGCATTTT
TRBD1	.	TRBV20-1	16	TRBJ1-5	CSASKPTGVDNQPQHF	TGCAGTGCTAGTAAACCGACAGGGGTTGACAATCAGCCCCAGCATTTT
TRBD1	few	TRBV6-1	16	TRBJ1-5	CASSAGQGALNQPQHF	TGTGCCAGCAGTGCAGGACAGGGGGCGCTCAATCAGCCCCAGCATTTT
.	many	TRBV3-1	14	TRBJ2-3	CASSHAESTDTQYF	TGTGCCAGCAGCCACGCCGAGAGCACAGATACGCAGTATTTT
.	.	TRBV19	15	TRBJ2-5	CASSGNQLGVETQYF	TGTGCCAGTAGCGGGAACCAGCTCGGGGTAGAGACCCAGTACTTC
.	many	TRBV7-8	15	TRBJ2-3	CASSLLRTATDTQYF	TGTGCCAGCAGCTTACTTCGGACGGCCACAGATACGCAGTATTTT
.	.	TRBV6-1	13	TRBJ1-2	CASSADGAQGYTF	TGTGCCAGCAGTGCTGATGGGGCGCAGGGCTACACCTTC
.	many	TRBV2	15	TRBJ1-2	CASLVPQGSNYGYTF	TGTGCCAGCCTCGTACCCCAGGGATCTAACTATGGCTACACCTTC
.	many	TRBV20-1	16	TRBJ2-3	CSARDTAGHFTDTQYF	TGCAGTGCTAGAGATACGGCGGGACACTTCACAGATACGCAGTATTTT
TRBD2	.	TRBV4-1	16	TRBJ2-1	CASSRQGLAPDNEQFF	TGCGCCAGCAGCAGACAGGGACTAGCGCCAGACAATGAGCAGTTCTTC
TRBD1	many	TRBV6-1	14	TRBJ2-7	CASSSVDRVYEQYF	TGTGCCAGCAGTTCAGTCGACAGGGTCTACGAGCAGTACTTC
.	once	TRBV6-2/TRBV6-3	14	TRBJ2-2	CASKGPGDGGELFF	TGTGCCAGCAAGGGCCCAGGGGACGGCGGGGAGCTGTTTTTT
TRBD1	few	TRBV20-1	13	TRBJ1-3	CSAAQGAGNTIYF	TGCAGTGCTGCACAGGGGGCTGGAAACACCATATATTTT
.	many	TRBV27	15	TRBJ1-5	CASRPGSTDNQPQHF	TGTGCCAGCAGGCCTGGGTCGACCGACAATCAGCCCCAGCATTTT
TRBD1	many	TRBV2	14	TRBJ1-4	CASKDREISEKLFF	TGTGCCAGCAAAGACAGGGAGATCAGTGAAAAACTGTTTTTT
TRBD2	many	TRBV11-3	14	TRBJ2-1	CASMSGRAYNEQFF	TGTGCCAGCATGTCCGGGAGGGCCTACAATGAGCAGTTCTTC
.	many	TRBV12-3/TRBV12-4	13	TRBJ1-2	CASRRPLDGGYTF	TGTGCCAGCAGACGACCACTCGACGGGGGCTACACCTTC
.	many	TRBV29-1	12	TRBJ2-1	CSVARDYNEQFF	TGCAGCGTTGCAAGGGACTACAATGAGCAGTTCTTC
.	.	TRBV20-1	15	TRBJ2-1	CSAPKLGSSYNEQFF	TGCAGTGCTCCTAAACTAGGCAGCTCCTACAATGAGCAGTTCTTC
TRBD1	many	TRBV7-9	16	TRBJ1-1	CASSPDRGPFDTEAFF	TGTGCCAGCAGCCCCGACAGGGGCCCCTTCGACACTGAAGCTTTCTTT
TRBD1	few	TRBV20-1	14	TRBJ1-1	CSARPGQGSGEAFF	TGCAGTGCTAGACCGGGACAGGGGTCGGGTGAAGCTTTCTTT
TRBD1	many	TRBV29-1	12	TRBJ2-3	CSAIGGGDTQYF	TGCAGCGCCATAGGGGGCGGTGATACGCAGTATTTT
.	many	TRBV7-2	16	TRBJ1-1	CASSLSRQRPNTEAFF	TGTGCCAGCAGTCTCTCCCGGCAGAGACCCAACACTGAAGCTTTCTTT
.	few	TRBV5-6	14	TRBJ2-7	CASNSRLGSYEQYF	TGTGCCAGCAACTCACGGCTCGGATCCTACGAGCAGTACTTC
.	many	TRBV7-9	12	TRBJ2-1	CASSLEEGEQFF	TGTGCCAGCAGCTTAGAAGAGGGTGAGCAGTTCTTC
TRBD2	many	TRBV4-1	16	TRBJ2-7	CASSQEWREEAYEQYF	TGCGCCAGCAGCCAAGAGTGGCGGGAGGAGGCCTACGAGCAGTACTTC